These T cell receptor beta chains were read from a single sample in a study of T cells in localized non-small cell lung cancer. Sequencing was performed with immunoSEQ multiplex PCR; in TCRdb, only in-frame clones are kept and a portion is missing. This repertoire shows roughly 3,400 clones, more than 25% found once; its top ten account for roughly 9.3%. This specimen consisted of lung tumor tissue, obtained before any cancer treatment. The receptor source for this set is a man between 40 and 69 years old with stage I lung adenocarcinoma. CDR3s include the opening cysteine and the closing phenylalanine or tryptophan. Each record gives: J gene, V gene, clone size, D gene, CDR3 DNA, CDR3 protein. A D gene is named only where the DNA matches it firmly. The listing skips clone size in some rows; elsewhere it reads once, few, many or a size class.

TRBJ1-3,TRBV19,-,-,TGTGCCAGTAGTATAACACGGGGTAGAAACACCATATATTTT,CASSITRGRNTIYF
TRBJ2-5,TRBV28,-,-,TGTGCCAGCCTCGGGGGCTACCAAGAGACCCAGTACTTC,CASLGGYQETQYF
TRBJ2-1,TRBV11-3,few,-,TGTGCCAGCAGAGCCCAGGGTAGTGCCTACAATGAGCAGTTCTTC,CASRAQGSAYNEQFF
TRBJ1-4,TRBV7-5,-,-,TGTGCCAGCAGCTCGTCGCGGACAGGGGGCTCGCTAGGGGAAAAACTGTTTTTT,CASSSSRTGGSLGEKLFF
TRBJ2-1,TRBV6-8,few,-,TGTGCCAGCCGGAAAGGGGGGATGGCCTCCTACAATGAGCAGTTCTTC,CASRKGGMASYNEQFF
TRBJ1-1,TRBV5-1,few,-,TGCGCCAGCAGCCTAGGCGCAGTTATGAACACTGAAGCTTTCTTT,CASSLGAVMNTEAFF
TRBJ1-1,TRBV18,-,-,TGTGCCAGCTCACCAAGGCAGAGCACTGAAGCTTTCTTT,CASSPRQSTEAFF
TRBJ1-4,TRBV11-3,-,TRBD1,TGTGCCAGCAGCTTGGGGGGGACAGGTGAAAAACTGTTTTTT,CASSLGGTGEKLFF
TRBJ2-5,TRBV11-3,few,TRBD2,TGTGCCAGCAGCCTACTAGGGAGGGGCGAAGAGACCCAGTACTTC,CASSLLGRGEETQYF
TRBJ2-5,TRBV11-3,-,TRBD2,TGTGCCAGCAGCCTAAATAGCGGGGGGCACGAAGAGACCCAGTACTTC,CASSLNSGGHEETQYF
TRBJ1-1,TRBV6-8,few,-,TGTGCCAGCAGTACCGGGGACGGAAACACTGAAGCTTTCTTT,CASSTGDGNTEAFF
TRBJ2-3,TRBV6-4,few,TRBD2,TGTGCCATCAGTGGGAGCGGGACCACAGATACGCAGTATTTT,CAISGSGTTDTQYF
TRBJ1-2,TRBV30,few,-,TGTGCCTGGAGTCGGGCAGGAGGCTATGGCTACACCTTC,CAWSRAGGYGYTF
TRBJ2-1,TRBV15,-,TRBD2,TGTGCCACCAGCAGAGGGGGGACTAGCGGGTACAATGAGCAGTTCTTC,CATSRGGTSGYNEQFF
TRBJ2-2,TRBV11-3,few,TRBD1,TGTGCCAGCAGCACCGGCGGGACAGGGGTAACCGGGGAGCTGTTTTTT,CASSTGGTGVTGELFF
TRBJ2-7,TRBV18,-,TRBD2,TGTGCCAGCTCACCGCTTGCCGGGGGGAACTCCTACGAGCAGTACTTC,CASSPLAGGNSYEQYF
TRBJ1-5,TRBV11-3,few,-,TGTGCCAGCAGCTTAGTGGGCGGGGTGGGCCAGCCCCAGCATTTT,CASSLVGGVGQPQHF
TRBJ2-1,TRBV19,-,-,TGTGCCAGTAGTATAACCGCCCCGGGACACAGACTCAATGAGCAGTTCTTC,CASSITAPGHRLNEQFF
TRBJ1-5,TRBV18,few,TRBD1,TGTGCCAGCCCGGGGGACAGGGTTAGCAATCAGCCCCAGCATTTT,CASPGDRVSNQPQHF
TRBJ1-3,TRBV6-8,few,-,TGTGCCAGCAGTTACTCGGCAGGGGGAAACACCATATATTTT,CASSYSAGGNTIYF
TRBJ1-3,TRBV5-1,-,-,TGCGCCAGCAGCTCAGGGGTCTCTGGAAACACCATATATTTT,CASSSGVSGNTIYF
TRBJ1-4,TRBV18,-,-,TGTGCCAGCTCACCACAGTCCGATACGAGTGAAAAACTGTTTTTT,CASSPQSDTSEKLFF
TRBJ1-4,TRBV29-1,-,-,TGCAGCGTTGGTCTGGCTAATGAAAAACTGTTTTTT,CSVGLANEKLFF
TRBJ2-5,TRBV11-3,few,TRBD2,TGTGCCAGCAGCTTGGATAGCGGGGGTGTAGAGACCCAGTACTTC,CASSLDSGGVETQYF
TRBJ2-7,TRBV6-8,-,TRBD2,TGTGCCAGCAGTCCGAGACTAGCGTCCTACGAGCAGTACTTC,CASSPRLASYEQYF
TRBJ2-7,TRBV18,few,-,TGTGCCAGCTCACCCGGGCCGTACTACGAGCAGTACTTC,CASSPGPYYEQYF
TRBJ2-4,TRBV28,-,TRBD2,TGTGCCAGCAGTCGGGAGGATCGGGGCATTCAGTACTTC,CASSREDRGIQYF